This record looks at one T cell receptor (beta chain) sequence and its context. Its antigen is not known. Other nucleotide sequences in the sample specify the same CDR3. The data were obtained in a study of cytomegalovirus exposure and HLA in healthy donors. Study-wide results and caveats: Sequences of the TCR beta chain were said to predict the HLA-A and HLA-B alleles of most subjects accurately. A later analysis reportedly found fewer N-insertions in an Asian-associated ancestry cluster than the approximately 670-donor mean.

All donors participated as healthy donors of bone marrow. This CDR3 comprises 14 residues. Germline values: CDR1 MRHNA, CDR2 SNTAGT. V was shortened by 6 bases and J by 8 bases, with 16 bases between the two germline ends. Primers for the PCR totalled 60 Vbeta and 13 Jbeta. Some clones are missing from TCRdb's copy, which holds only in-frame ones; the method was immunoSEQ multiplex PCR. The repertoire consists of about 160,000 clones, with over 70% occurring once and the leading ten covering approximately 4.5%. The clonotype originates from a man aged 25 to 40 in good health and CMV-seronegative. The specimen was PBMCs. J is TRBJ1-4 and V is TRBV6-4; D is undetermined. CDR3 amino acids: CASSPRGGSEKLFF. The CDR3 DNA reads TGTGCCAGCAGCCCTCGTGGCGGATCGGAAAAACTGTTTTTT.